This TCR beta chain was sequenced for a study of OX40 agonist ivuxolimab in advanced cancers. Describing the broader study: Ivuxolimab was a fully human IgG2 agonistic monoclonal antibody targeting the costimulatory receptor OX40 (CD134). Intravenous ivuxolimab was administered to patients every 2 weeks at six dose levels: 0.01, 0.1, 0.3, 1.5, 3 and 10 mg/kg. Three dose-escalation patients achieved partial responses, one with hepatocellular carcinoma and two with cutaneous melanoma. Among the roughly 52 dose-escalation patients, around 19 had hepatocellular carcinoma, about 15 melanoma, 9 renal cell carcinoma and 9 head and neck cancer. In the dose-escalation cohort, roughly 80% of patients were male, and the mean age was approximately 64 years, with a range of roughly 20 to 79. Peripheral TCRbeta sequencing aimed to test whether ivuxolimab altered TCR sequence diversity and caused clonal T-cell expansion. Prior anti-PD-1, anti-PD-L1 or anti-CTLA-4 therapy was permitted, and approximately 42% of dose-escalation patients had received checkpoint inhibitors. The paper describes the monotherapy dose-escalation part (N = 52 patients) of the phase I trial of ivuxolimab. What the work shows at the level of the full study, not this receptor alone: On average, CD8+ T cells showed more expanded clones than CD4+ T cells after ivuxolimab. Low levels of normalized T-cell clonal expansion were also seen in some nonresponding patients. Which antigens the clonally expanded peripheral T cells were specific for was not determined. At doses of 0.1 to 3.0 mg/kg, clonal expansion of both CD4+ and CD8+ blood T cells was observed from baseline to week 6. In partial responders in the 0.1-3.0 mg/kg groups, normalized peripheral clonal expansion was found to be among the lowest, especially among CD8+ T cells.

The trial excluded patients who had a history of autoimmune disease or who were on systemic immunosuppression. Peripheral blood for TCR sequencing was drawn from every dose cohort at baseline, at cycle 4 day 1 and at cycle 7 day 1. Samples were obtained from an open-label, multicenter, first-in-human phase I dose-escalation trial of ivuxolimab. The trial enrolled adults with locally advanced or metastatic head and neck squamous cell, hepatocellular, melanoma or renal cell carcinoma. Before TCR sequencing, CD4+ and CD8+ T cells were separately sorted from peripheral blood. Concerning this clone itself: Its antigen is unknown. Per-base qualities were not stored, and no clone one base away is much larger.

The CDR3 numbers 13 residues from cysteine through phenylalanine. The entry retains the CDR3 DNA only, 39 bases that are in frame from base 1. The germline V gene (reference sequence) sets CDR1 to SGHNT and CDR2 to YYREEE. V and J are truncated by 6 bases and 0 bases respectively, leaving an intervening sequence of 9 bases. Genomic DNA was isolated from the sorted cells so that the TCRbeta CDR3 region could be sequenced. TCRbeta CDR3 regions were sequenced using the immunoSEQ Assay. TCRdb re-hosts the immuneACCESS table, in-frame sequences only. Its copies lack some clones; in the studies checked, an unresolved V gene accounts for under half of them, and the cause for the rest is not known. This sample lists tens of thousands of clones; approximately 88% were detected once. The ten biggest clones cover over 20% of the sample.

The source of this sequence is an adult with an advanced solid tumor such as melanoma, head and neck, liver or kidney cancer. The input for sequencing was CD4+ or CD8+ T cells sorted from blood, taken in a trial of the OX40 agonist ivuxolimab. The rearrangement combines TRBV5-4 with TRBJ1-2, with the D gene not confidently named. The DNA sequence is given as TGTGCCAGCACCCCGACTTCTAACTATGGCTACACCTTC. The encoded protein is CASTPTSNYGYTF. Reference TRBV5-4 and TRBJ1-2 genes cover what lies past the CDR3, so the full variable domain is ETGVTQSPTHLIKTRGQQVTLRCSSQSGHNTVSWYQQALGQGPQFIFQYYREEENGRGNFPPRFSGLQFPNYSSELNVNALELDDSALYLCASTPTSNYGYTFGSGTRLTVV.